Listed here are 9 T cell receptor beta chains from one sample, sequenced in a study of cytomegalovirus exposure and HLA in healthy donors. PCR used 60 Vbeta primers and 13 Jbeta primers. Using immunoSEQ multiplex PCR, the repertoire was profiled, and TCRdb retains in-frame clones only, with some absent. The repertoire holds 85,000 to 120,000 clones, 60% to 80% seen once, with roughly 0.76% in the top ten. Specimen: PBMCs. The source is a boy between 10 and 17 years old in good health and CMV-seronegative.

The V gene is TRBV15, the J gene TRBJ2-7, with TRBD2 identical over 7 bases. The CDR3 covers 16 residues. Germline lookup yields CDR1 LNHNV and CDR2 YYDKDF (reference sequence). Trimming took 0 bases from V and 2 from J; bases not matched to a gene: 7. The CDR3 spells CATSRDRGLAAYEQYF. CDR3 DNA: TGTGCCACCAGCAGAGATCGGGGTCTAGCGGCCTACGAGCAGTACTTC. The full variable domain, with the rest looked up from reference TRBV15 and TRBJ2-7, is DAMVIQNPRYQVTQFGKPVTLSCSQTLNHNVMYWYQQKSSQAPKLLFHYYDKDFNNEADTPDNFQSRRPNTSFCFLDIRSPGLGDTAMYLCATSRDRGLAAYEQYFGPGTRLTVT.

V usage is TRBV5-1 and J usage is TRBJ2-5; 7 bases map to TRBD1. This CDR3 spans 15 amino acids. Germline assignment: CDR1 SGHRS and CDR2 YFSETQ. The ends lost 4 bases at V and 5 bases at J; junction bases unmatched: 11. CDR3 residues: CASSLVPGTAETQYF. The DNA of the CDR3 is TGCGCCAGCAGCCTAGTTCCCGGGACAGCGGAGACCCAGTACTTC.

This chain connects TRBV27 to TRBJ2-7; 9 nucleotides line up with TRBD1. CDR1 and CDR2 (germline): MNHEY, SMNVEV (reference sequence). CDR3 length: 15 amino acids. V lost 4 bases, J lost 3 bases, and 7 bases stayed unmatched. The CDR3 region is CASSSLGTGRYEQYF. The CDR3, as DNA: TGTGCCAGCAGTTCCCTCGGGACAGGGCGCTACGAGCAGTACTTC.

Turning to this clone: This sample includes further DNA sequences coding for the same CDR3. The rearrangement joins TRBV7-9 to TRBJ1-1, with TRBD1 as a possible D gene (6 bases). The CDR3 loop spans 14 amino acids. Germline CDR1 SEHNR, CDR2 FQNEAQ (reference sequence). Trimming pared 3 bases from V and 0 bases from J, leaving 8 bases between. The CDR3 nucleotides read TGTGCCAGCAGCTTTACAGGGCTGAACACTGAAGCTTTCTTT. It specifies CASSFTGLNTEAFF.

This clone was seen only a few times. The chain employs TRBV2 and TRBJ1-1; 9 bases fit TRBD1. The CDR3 totals 15 residues. The J segment lost 1 base and the V segment lost 6 bases, leaving 6 bases of the junction unmatched. CDR1 is SNHLY, CDR2 FYNNEI, per germline. CDR3 sequence (DNA): TGTGCCAGCAGCTGGGCGGGACAGGGGAACACTGAAGCTTTCTTT. Amino acid sequence: CASSWAGQGNTEAFF.

The chain links TRBV7-9 to TRBJ2-7, with TRBD2 identical over 10 bases. With V trimmed by 2 bases and J by 2 bases, 6 bases remained unmatched. Germline loops: CDR1 SEHNR, CDR2 FQNEAQ (reference sequence). The CDR3 has 16 amino acids. The CDR3 here is CASSLLAGAQPYEQYF. CDR3 DNA sequence: TGTGCCAGCAGCTTACTAGCGGGAGCCCAGCCCTACGAGCAGTACTTC.

The CDR3 protein is CASSPGGSYGYTF. The CDR3 DNA reads as TGTGCCAGCAGTCCAGGGGGCTCTTATGGCTACACCTTC. The chain employs TRBV27 and TRBJ1-2; 8 nucleotides match TRBD1. J lost 5 bases, V lost 5 bases, and 4 bases had no gene match. The germline CDR1 and CDR2 sequences are MNHEY and SMNVEV (reference sequence). The CDR3 is 13 residues long.

The chain combines TRBV16 with TRBJ1-5; D gene ambiguous. In germline, CDR1 is KGHSY, CDR2 FQNENV. The CDR3 totals 13 residues. V lost 4 bases to trimming and J lost 1 base, with 5 bases between them. The CDR3 DNA sequence: TGTGCCAGCAGCCCGGGAAGCAATCAGCCCCAGCATTTT. Translated, it gives CASSPGSNQPQHF.

The chain carries TRBV2 and TRBJ1-4; a weak D match, TRBD1 (6 bases). Trimming removed 4 bases at V and 2 bases at J, with 11 bases between. The V gene's germline CDR1 is SNHLY and CDR2 FYNNEI. This CDR3 is built from 15 residues. The CDR3 protein is CASSGGTITNEKLFF. The CDR3 region has the DNA TGTGCCAGCAGTGGAGGGACAATCACTAATGAAAAACTGTTTTTT. The full variable domain, rest sourced from reference TRBV2 and TRBJ1-4, is EPEVTQTPSHQVTQMGQEVILRCVPISNHLYFYWYRQILGQKVEFLVSFYNNEISEKSEIFDDQFSVERPDGSNFTLKIRSTKLEDSAMYFCASSGGTITNEKLFFGSGTQLSVL.